This T cell receptor beta chain was observed in a study of early T cells in non-severe SARS-CoV-2 infection. V lost 0 bases, J lost 5 bases, and 6 bases stayed unmatched. The CDR3 contains 16 residues. CDR1 is LNHNV, CDR2 YYDKDF, per germline (reference sequence). Tagging with unique molecular identifiers was applied to individual cDNA molecules. TCRdb redid the calling of the 5' RACE reads with MiXCR, one entry per CDR3 protein. The sample holds tens of thousands of distinct CDR3 sequences, about 10% seen once. This clonotype has a count of ten or more. This chain uses TRBV15 with TRBJ2-5; 10 nucleotides align to TRBD2. Sequenced here: whole blood, sampled at baseline. The sequence derives from an adult who was a healthcare worker with PCR-confirmed SARS-CoV-2 infection or an uninfected control (not recorded which). The CDR3 region is CATSRERVLAGETQYF. DNA for the CDR3: TGTGCCACCAGCAGAGAAAGAGTACTAGCGGGGGAGACCCAGTACTTC.